Each of the 3 T cell receptor beta chains below was sequenced from the same sample in a study of cytomegalovirus exposure and HLA in healthy donors. The PCR ran on 60 Vbeta and 13 Jbeta primers. Sequenced by immunoSEQ multiplex PCR; TCRdb stores in-frame clones only, minus some. The sample holds some 150,000 clones; around 84% are singletons and the top ten take roughly 3.1%. What was sequenced was PBMCs. The receptors were sampled from a man between 35 and 55 years old in good health and CMV-seropositive.

V gene TRBV30 combines with J gene TRBJ2-7; D is undetermined. The V and J ends lost 3 bases and 2 bases respectively, with 11 bases between them. CDR1 and CDR2 (germline): GTSNPN, SVGIG (reference sequence). This CDR3 region has 13 residues. The CDR3 DNA sequence: TGTGCCTGGAGCAAACCCAGTACCTACGAGCAGTACTTC. Its protein product is CAWSKPSTYEQYF.

The V call is TRBV11-2, the J call TRBJ2-5; TRBD1 matches at 10 bases. The CDR3 extends over 17 amino acids. The junction had 9 bases not matched to a gene; V was cut back by 1 base and J by 4 bases. Germline assignment: CDR1 SGHAT and CDR2 FQNNGV. The CDR3 nucleotides read TGTGCCAGCAGCTTAGGATTTGGGACAGGGGTACGAGAGACCCAGTACTTC. As protein: CASSLGFGTGVRETQYF. The full variable domain, in which reference TRBV11-2 and TRBJ2-5 provide the parts outside the CDR3, is EAGVAQSPRYKIIEKRQSVAFWCNPISGHATLYWYQQILGQGPKLLIQFQNNGVVDDSQLPKDRFSAERLKGVDSTLKIQPAKLEDSAVYLCASSLGFGTGVRETQYFGPGTRLLVL.

This clone was picked up a small number of times. One end of the junction varies from germline; a read error may be responsible. V usage is TRBV25-1 and J usage is TRBJ2-7, with a tentative D call TRBD1 (6 bases). Germline V CDR1 and CDR2: MGHDK, SYGVNS. The CDR3 spans 13 residues. The CDR3 sequence: CASSEWQGYEQYF. Here the CDR3 DNA reads TGTGCCAGCAGTGAATGGCAGGGGTACGAACAGTACTTC.